This TCR beta chain was documented in a study of beta chain features in type 1 diabetes (dated by TCRdb to 2016 to 2019). With regard to the full study: No differences in mean age, gender distribution, total cell number or subset yield were found between patients and healthy donors. A total of 85 million to 140 million sorted cells were examined across all samples, and a strong correlation was observed between cell number per subset and RNA yield. The study compared the TCRB repertoires of sorted circulating CD4+ T cell subsets in recently diagnosed type 1 diabetes patients with those in matched healthy donors. Regulatory and stem cell-like memory subsets were isolated from only 8 patients and about eight healthy donors, whereas naive and central memory subsets came from all 30 or so donors.

Each donor gave one peripheral blood draw, averaging about 100 mL, which was collected into heparinised tubes. A BD FACSAria II was used to sort naive, central memory, regulatory and stem cell-like memory CD4+ T cells with a panel that included CD45RO, CCR7, CD25, CD127, CD95 and CD27. All sorted populations exceeded 95% purity. PBMCs were isolated immediately by Lymphoprep density gradient centrifugation and stained directly without culture. Samples were stained and sorted in pairs, with one healthy donor and one patient per experiment, so that batch effects were minimized. The High Capacity cDNA Reverse Transcription Kit was used to reverse transcribe all of the isolated RNA, meaning that expressed TCRB transcripts were what got sequenced. Deep immunoSEQ sequencing was performed on naive, central memory and regulatory T cell samples, with an average of roughly 3.3 million total reads per sample. Sorted cells were lysed in RLT buffer, and RNA was extracted using DNase-treated RNeasy Micro or Mini kits according to cell number. Each cell subset was processed separately to prevent cross-contamination, with patient and healthy donor samples processed together. The immunoSEQ multiplex PCR was used to amplify TCRB sequences from cDNA, generating 87-bp fragments that spanned the CDR3 region. Sequencing of the amplicons was performed on the Illumina HiSeq platform. The study's own analysis went as follows. Synthetic template baselines were used to correct PCR bias computationally, reads within Hamming distance 2 were collapsed together, and singletons that could not be merged were discarded. By aligning reads against IMGT, V, D and J genes, CDR3 length, and insertions or deletions at six rearrangement sites were assigned. Clonotype counts were normalized to sorted cell number within each subset before computing true diversity and Gini coefficients with the tcR R package. The overlap coefficient, calculated on TCRB nucleotide sequences, was used to measure repertoire sharing. Out-of-frame TCRB sequences from naive cells were analyzed to stand in for the pre-selection repertoire. TCRdb took over this immuneACCESS table, retaining in-frame rearrangements with V and J assigned. Such tables are incomplete; in checked studies, under half of the missing clones stem from an unresolved V gene, and the remainder is unexplained. Clonal size and the V and J genes are those of that table, whereas D and trimming came from the DNA. The sample table contains approximately 260,000 clones; only one count was recorded for roughly 25% of them. The ten most abundant clones make up over 0.01% of the sample.

Regarding this clone: This receptor's antigen is unknown. No clone much larger than this one lies a single base away; base qualities are absent.

The CDR1 and CDR2 encoded by the germline V gene are SGDLS and YYNGEE. Relative to germline, V is 3 bases shorter and J is 4 bases shorter, with 14 bases between their ends. The CDR3 sequence holds 15 residues, the cysteine and phenylalanine included. Only the CDR3 portion is preserved as DNA: 45 bases, with reading frame beginning at the first base. The full study reports these points: PCR may preferentially amplify shorter templates, but because patient and control samples were amplified and corrected together, any resulting skew would affect both groups equally. Naive, central memory and regulatory TCRB repertoires appeared to be more alike among patients than among healthy donors. Because cDNA was sequenced instead of genomic DNA, activated cells with high expression could be over-represented, although the groups did not differ in activation or CD3 levels. In all four CD4+ subsets, TCRB CDR3 length was moderately but significantly shorter in type 1 diabetes patients. At VDJ recombination sites, type 1 diabetes patients had fewer insertions and more deleted nucleotides, which implies abnormalities in thymic rearrangement. HLA sub-analyses involved small numbers of individuals, so any influence of HLA type on TCRB rearrangement remained unresolved.

The sample comprised naive CD4+ T cells from blood. The cell subset or site label corresponds to: true naive CD4+ T cells. This receptor was obtained from a woman aged 25-40 years with type 1 diabetes. The V and J segments used are TRBV9 and TRBJ2-1, with a tentative D gene TRBD1 over 5 matching bases. The DNA reads TGTGCCAGCAGCGACCGTGACAGAATTTACAATGAGCAGTTCTTC. Its translation reads: CASSDRDRIYNEQFF.